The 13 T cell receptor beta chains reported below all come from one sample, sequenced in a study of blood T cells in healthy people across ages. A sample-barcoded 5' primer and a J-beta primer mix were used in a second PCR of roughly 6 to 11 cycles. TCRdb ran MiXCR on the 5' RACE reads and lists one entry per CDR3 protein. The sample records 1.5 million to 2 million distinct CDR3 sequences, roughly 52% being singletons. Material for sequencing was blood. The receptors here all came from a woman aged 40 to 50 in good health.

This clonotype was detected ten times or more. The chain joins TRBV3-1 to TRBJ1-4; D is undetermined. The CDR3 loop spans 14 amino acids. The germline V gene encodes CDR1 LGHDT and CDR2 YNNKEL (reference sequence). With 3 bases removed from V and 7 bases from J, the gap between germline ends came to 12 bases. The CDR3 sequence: CASSQEGDAEKLFF. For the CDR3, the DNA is TGTGCCAGCAGCCAGGAGGGCGACGCTGAAAAACTGTTTTTT. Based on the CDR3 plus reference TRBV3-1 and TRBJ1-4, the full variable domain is DTAVSQTPKYLVTQMGNDKSIKCEQNLGHDTMYWYKQDSKKFLKIMFSYNNKELIINETVPNRFSPKSPDKAHLNLHINSLELGDSAVYFCASSQEGDAEKLFFGSGTQLSVL.

CDR3 sequence: CASSLSTIAPDTQYF. The CDR3 nucleotides read TGTGCCAGCAGTTTATCGACGATAGCGCCAGATACGCAGTATTTT. The genes are TRBV27 and TRBJ2-3; D may be TRBD2 (5 bases). This CDR3 contains 15 residues. Germline V CDR1 and CDR2: MNHEY, SMNVEV (reference sequence). V gave up 0 bases and J gave up 4 bases, with 11 bases separating them.

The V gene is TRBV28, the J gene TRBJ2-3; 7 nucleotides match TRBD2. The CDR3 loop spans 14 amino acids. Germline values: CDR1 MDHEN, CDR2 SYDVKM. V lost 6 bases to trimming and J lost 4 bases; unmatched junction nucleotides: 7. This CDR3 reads CASSQRGNADTQYF. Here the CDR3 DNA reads TGTGCCAGCAGCCAGCGGGGTAATGCAGATACGCAGTATTTT.

Here the CDR3 reads CSPAGQGAKGYTF. Written as DNA, the CDR3 is TGCAGTCCGGCGGGGCAGGGGGCAAAGGGCTACACCTTC. V gene TRBV20-1 combines with J gene TRBJ1-2, with 8 bases fitting TRBD1. After removal of 8 bases from V and 8 bases from J, the junction contained 13 bases not matched to a gene. This CDR3 comprises 13 residues. Germline values: CDR1 DFQATT, CDR2 SNEGSKA (reference sequence).

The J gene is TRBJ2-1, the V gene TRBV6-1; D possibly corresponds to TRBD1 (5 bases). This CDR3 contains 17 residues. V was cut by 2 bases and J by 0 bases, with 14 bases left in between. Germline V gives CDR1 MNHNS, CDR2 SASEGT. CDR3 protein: CASSEIWGRSSYNEQFF. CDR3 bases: TGTGCCAGCAGTGAAATTTGGGGCAGGAGCTCCTACAATGAGCAGTTCTTC.

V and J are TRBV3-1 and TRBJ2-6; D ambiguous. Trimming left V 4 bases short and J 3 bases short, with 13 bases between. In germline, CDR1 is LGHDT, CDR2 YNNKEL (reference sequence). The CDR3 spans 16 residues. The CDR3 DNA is TGTGCCAGCAGCCCAATTCTCCGCTTTGGGGCCAACGTCCTGACTTTC. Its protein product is CASSPILRFGANVLTF.

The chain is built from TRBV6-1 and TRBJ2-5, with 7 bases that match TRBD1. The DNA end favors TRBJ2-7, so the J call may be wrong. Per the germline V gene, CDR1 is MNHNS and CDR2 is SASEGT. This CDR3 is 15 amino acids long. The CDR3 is CASSETKGAAYEQYF. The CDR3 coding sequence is TGTGCCAGCAGTGAAACGAAGGGGGCGGCCTACGAGCAGTACTTC.

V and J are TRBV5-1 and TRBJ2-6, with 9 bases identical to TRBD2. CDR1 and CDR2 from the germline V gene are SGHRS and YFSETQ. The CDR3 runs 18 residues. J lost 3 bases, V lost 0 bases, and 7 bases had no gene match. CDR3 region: CASSLDPAGGVGANVLTF. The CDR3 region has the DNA TGCGCCAGCAGCTTGGATCCAGCGGGGGGCGTTGGGGCCAACGTCCTGACTTTC.

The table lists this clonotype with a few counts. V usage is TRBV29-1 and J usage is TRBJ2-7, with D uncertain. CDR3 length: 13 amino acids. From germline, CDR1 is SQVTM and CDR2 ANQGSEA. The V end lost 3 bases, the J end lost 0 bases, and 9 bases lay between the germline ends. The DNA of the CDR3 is TGCAGCGTTGAGAGGCTGACCTCCTACGAGCAGTACTTC. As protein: CSVERLTSYEQYF.

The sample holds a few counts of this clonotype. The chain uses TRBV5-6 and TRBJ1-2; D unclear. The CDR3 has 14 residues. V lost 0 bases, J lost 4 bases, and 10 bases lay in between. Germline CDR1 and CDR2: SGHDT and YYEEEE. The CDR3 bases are TGTGCCAGCAGCTTGGGCCAGGCCATCTATGGCTACACCTTC. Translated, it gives CASSLGQAIYGYTF.

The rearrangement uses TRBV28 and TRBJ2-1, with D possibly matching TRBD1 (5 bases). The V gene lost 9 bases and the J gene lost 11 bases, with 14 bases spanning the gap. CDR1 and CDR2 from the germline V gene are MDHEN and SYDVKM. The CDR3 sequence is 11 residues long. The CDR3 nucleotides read TGTGCCAGTCTGCAGGGTCTTAAGCAGTTCTTC. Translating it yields CASLQGLKQFF.

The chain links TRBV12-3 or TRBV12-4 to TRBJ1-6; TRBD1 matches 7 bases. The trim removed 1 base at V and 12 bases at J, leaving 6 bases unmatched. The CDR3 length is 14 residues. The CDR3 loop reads CASSLGQGLGPLHF. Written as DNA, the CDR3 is TGTGCCAGCAGTTTAGGACAGGGACTCGGACCCCTCCACTTT.

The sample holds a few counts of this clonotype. Here the CDR3 DNA reads TGCAGTGCTAGTGGGCCCTATGGCTACACCTTC. Protein product: CSASGPYGYTF. The chain links TRBV20-1 to TRBJ1-2; D call uncertain. Trimming left V 3 bases short and J 4 bases short, with 6 bases between. This CDR3 is built from 11 residues. CDR1 DFQATT and CDR2 SNEGSKA come from the germline V gene (reference sequence).